These T cell receptor beta chains were read from a single sample in a study of CD8 T cells in Susac syndrome. TCRdb reprocessed the immunoSEQ multiplex PCR reads via MiXCR and lists one record per CDR3 protein. The table includes 95,000 to 150,000 distinct CDR3 sequences, around 96% detected once. Material for sequencing was CD8+ T cells from PBMCs. The origin of the receptors is a human donor with Susac syndrome. Both conserved end residues are part of each CDR3. The order of the fields is V gene, J gene, CDR3 protein.

V gene: TRBV27; J gene: TRBJ1-3; CDR3 protein: CASSPGWSGNTIYF
V gene: TRBV27; J gene: TRBJ2-7; CDR3 protein: CASQGLDYEQYF
V gene: TRBV6-5; J gene: TRBJ2-7; CDR3 protein: CASVDGTSYEQYF
V gene: TRBV4-1; J gene: TRBJ2-7; CDR3 protein: CASSQDSQGLGREQYF
V gene: TRBV6-6; J gene: TRBJ1-1; CDR3 protein: CASSYSEGTTEAFF
V gene: TRBV7-2; J gene: TRBJ2-3; CDR3 protein: CASSAGTSGVYSTDTQYF
V gene: TRBV7-9; J gene: TRBJ2-5; CDR3 protein: CASSPIQETQYF
V gene: TRBV27; J gene: TRBJ1-1; CDR3 protein: CASSLSIGGNTEAFF
V gene: TRBV6-4; J gene: TRBJ2-3; CDR3 protein: CASRLGGTFDTQYF
V gene: TRBV7-9; J gene: TRBJ2-3; CDR3 protein: CASSPVATDTQYF
V gene: TRBV7-9; J gene: TRBJ2-7; CDR3 protein: CASSLVSSPYEQYF
V gene: TRBV19; J gene: TRBJ2-1; CDR3 protein: CASSIDQGYNEQFF
V gene: TRBV6-2/TRBV6-3; J gene: TRBJ1-1; CDR3 protein: CASSYFWDSDTEAFF
V gene: TRBV6-5; J gene: TRBJ1-2; CDR3 protein: CASRSGVALDYGYTF
V gene: TRBV5-4; J gene: TRBJ2-5; CDR3 protein: CASRSDGQQETQYF
V gene: TRBV7-2; J gene: TRBJ1-4; CDR3 protein: CASSPPTVRIGEKLFF
V gene: TRBV6-6; J gene: TRBJ1-2; CDR3 protein: CASSYSPRTSYGYTF
V gene: TRBV27; J gene: TRBJ2-7; CDR3 protein: CASSITSTSYEQYF
V gene: TRBV20-1; J gene: TRBJ1-1; CDR3 protein: CSAGDREIRAFF
V gene: TRBV27; J gene: TRBJ2-2; CDR3 protein: CASTLGAGITGELFF
V gene: TRBV2; J gene: TRBJ2-5; CDR3 protein: CASSRVAEETQYF
V gene: TRBV9; J gene: TRBJ1-1; CDR3 protein: CASSQGGNTEAFF
V gene: TRBV4-1; J gene: TRBJ1-2; CDR3 protein: CASSLMWERTPNYGYTF
V gene: TRBV29-1; J gene: TRBJ2-5; CDR3 protein: CSVEGLHFQETQYF
V gene: TRBV6-5; J gene: TRBJ2-2; CDR3 protein: CASSYRLGWRTGELFF
V gene: TRBV7-2; J gene: TRBJ2-3; CDR3 protein: CASSSLAAAFNTDTQYF
V gene: TRBV5-4; J gene: TRBJ2-1; CDR3 protein: CASSLSDSQFEQFF
V gene: TRBV10-3; J gene: TRBJ2-7; CDR3 protein: CAITEQGSYEQYF
V gene: TRBV7-9; J gene: TRBJ1-2; CDR3 protein: CASSLGHGGYTF
V gene: TRBV19; J gene: TRBJ1-1; CDR3 protein: CASTRGRVTEAFF
V gene: TRBV7-9; J gene: TRBJ2-1; CDR3 protein: CASSLDLAGYEQFF
V gene: TRBV7-8; J gene: TRBJ2-7; CDR3 protein: CASSLFGRPGEEYEQYF
V gene: TRBV6-6; J gene: TRBJ1-1; CDR3 protein: CASSPRNTEAFF
V gene: TRBV11-1; J gene: TRBJ1-1; CDR3 protein: CASSLGGGPTEAFF
V gene: TRBV5-1; J gene: TRBJ1-1; CDR3 protein: CASSWVGGRNTEAFF
V gene: TRBV13; J gene: TRBJ2-1; CDR3 protein: CASSEEGGEAYNEQFF
V gene: TRBV7-8; J gene: TRBJ2-1; CDR3 protein: CASSQRGYNEQFF
V gene: TRBV3-1; J gene: TRBJ2-7; CDR3 protein: CASSQDGFGTGGYEQYF
V gene: TRBV20-1; J gene: TRBJ2-7; CDR3 protein: CSARPRDVGEYYEQYF
V gene: TRBV19; J gene: TRBJ2-1; CDR3 protein: CASSLAVAGDEQFF
V gene: TRBV29-1; J gene: TRBJ1-2; CDR3 protein: CSVERGPLYGYTF
V gene: TRBV20-1; J gene: TRBJ2-5; CDR3 protein: CSARDGGDQETQYF
V gene: TRBV20-1; J gene: TRBJ1-1; CDR3 protein: CSARSAGRTFMNTEAFF
V gene: TRBV30; J gene: TRBJ2-5; CDR3 protein: CAWSMGVETQYF